This entry lists 23 T cell receptor beta chains sequenced from one sample in a study of early T cells in non-severe SARS-CoV-2 infection. MiXCR was run by TCRdb on the 5' RACE reads, yielding one entry per CDR3 protein. This repertoire shows some 30,000 distinct CDR3 sequences, approximately 5.2% found once; its top ten account for 10% to 15%. The sequenced material came from whole blood. Source of these receptors: an adult who was a healthcare worker with PCR-confirmed SARS-CoV-2 infection or an uninfected control (not recorded which).

At least ten counts were recorded for this clonotype. This chain connects TRBV12-3 or TRBV12-4 to TRBJ2-1, with 10 bases lining up with TRBD2. The V and J ends lost 7 bases and 8 bases, in that order; junction bases with no gene match: 5. The CDR3 is 13 residues long. The CDR3 DNA sequence: TGTGCCAGCAAATTAGCGGGGGGATATGAGCAGTTCTTC. It translates to CASKLAGGYEQFF.

This clonotype was seen repeatedly, ten times or more. V is TRBV6-1 and J is TRBJ2-3; D is perhaps TRBD1 or TRBD2 (5 bases each). The ends were cut back, 3 bases at V and 4 bases at J, with 14 bases in the middle. The V gene's germline CDR1 is MNHNS and CDR2 SASEGT. This CDR3 has 15 residues. In DNA form, the CDR3 reads TGTGCCAGCAGTGAGATAGATGAGGGGCCAGATACGCAGTATTTT. This encodes CASSEIDEGPDTQYF.

This clonotype was picked up a small number of times. This chain joins TRBV5-5 and TRBJ1-6, with a tentative D call TRBD1 (6 bases). Trimming removed 1 base from V and 10 bases from J, with 18 bases in between. This CDR3 spans 16 amino acids. Germline CDR1 SGHKS, CDR2 YYEKEE (reference sequence). CDR3 loop: CASSLPDRTSRSPLHF. The CDR3 region has the DNA TGTGCCAGCAGCTTGCCCGACAGGACTTCTCGGTCACCCCTCCACTTT.

The sample holds many counts of this clonotype. The chain recombines TRBV12-3 or TRBV12-4 with TRBJ2-1; 9 nucleotides align to TRBD2. The J segment lost 10 bases and the V segment lost 2 bases, leaving 15 bases of the junction unmatched. The CDR3 totals 17 residues. The CDR3 is CASSLWSSGVRDWEQFF. The DNA of the CDR3 is TGTGCCAGCAGTTTATGGTCTAGCGGGGTTCGGGATTGGGAGCAGTTCTTC.

This clonotype was found many times. The chain recombines TRBV11-2 with TRBJ2-1; 11 bases are a match to TRBD2. V dropped 5 bases and J dropped 8; count of bases not matched to a gene: 5. Germline-derived CDR1 and CDR2 are SGHAT and FQNNGV. The CDR3 loop spans 14 amino acids. The DNA for the CDR3 is TGTGCCAGCAGCCTTAGCGGGGGGGTCGATGAGCAGTTCTTC. Its protein is CASSLSGGVDEQFF.

This clonotype was detected many times. The chain carries TRBV7-3 and TRBJ2-3; no clear D gene. CDR3 size: 18 residues. V was clipped by 0 bases and J by 4 bases, with 20 bases between them. Germline assignment: CDR1 SGHTA and CDR2 FQGTGA. The DNA for the CDR3 is TGTGCCAGCAGCTTAACGCATTCCCTCTCCCTTGTATCAGATACGCAGTATTTT. Its translation: CASSLTHSLSLVSDTQYF.

This clonotype was seen ten or more times. The chain has TRBV28 and TRBJ2-7; perhaps D is TRBD1 or TRBD2 (5 bases each). Trimming took off 8 bases at V and 0 bases at J, with 8 bases between the two ends. Germline CDR1 is MDHEN and CDR2 is SYDVKM. The CDR3 has 12 residues. The CDR3 loop is CASYGGSYEQYF. CDR3 sequence (DNA): TGTGCCAGCTATGGGGGCTCCTACGAGCAGTACTTC.

This clonotype was counted many times. This sequence joins TRBV7-9 and TRBJ1-5, with 11 bases matching TRBD1. J gave up 6 bases and V 5 bases, and 3 bases lay outside the gene matches. Germline values: CDR1 SEHNR, CDR2 FQNEAQ (reference sequence). CDR3 length: 14 amino acids. This chain's CDR3 is CASSQDRGPQPQHF. The CDR3 region has the DNA TGTGCCAGCAGCCAGGACAGGGGGCCTCAGCCCCAGCATTTT.

This clonotype counts as medium-sized (0.01 to 0.1%). The chain combines TRBV7-6 with TRBJ1-3; D not certain. Germline values: CDR1 SGHVS, CDR2 FNYEAQ. The CDR3 totals 14 residues. Deletions cut 4 bases from V and 3 bases from J, with 10 bases between. CDR3 nucleotide sequence: TGTGCCAGCAGCTCTCTCGAGCTTGGAAACACCATATATTTT. Translated, it gives CASSSLELGNTIYF.

This clonotype was seen at least ten times. This chain joins TRBV29-1 and TRBJ2-3; perhaps TRBD1 as D (6 bases). Trimming left V 0 bases short and J 1 base short, with 8 bases between. Germline CDR1 SQVTM, CDR2 ANQGSEA. This CDR3 contains 14 residues. CDR3 amino acids: CSVEDKGGTDTQYF. The CDR3 bases are TGCAGCGTTGAAGACAAGGGGGGCACAGATACGCAGTATTTT.

This clonotype has a count of ten or more. This rearrangement joins TRBV5-6 to TRBJ2-1, with TRBD1 identical over 9 bases. The V segment lost 7 bases and the J segment 7 bases; nucleotides outside the gene matches: 6. CDR1 is SGHDT, CDR2 YYEEEE, per germline. The CDR3 runs 13 residues. CDR3 in DNA: TGTGCCAGCTGGAGGACAGGGGATAATGAGCAGTTCTTC. Translated, it gives CASWRTGDNEQFF.

The table lists this clonotype with many counts. V usage is TRBV29-1 and J usage is TRBJ2-7; 8 nucleotides line up with TRBD1. Losses at the gene ends were 2 bases for V and 6 bases for J; bases not matched to a gene: 6. The CDR3 has 13 residues. Germline V lookup: CDR1 SQVTM, CDR2 ANQGSEA. This CDR3 is CSVEYGTGGEQYF. For the CDR3, the DNA is TGCAGCGTTGAATATGGGACAGGAGGCGAGCAGTACTTC.

This rearrangement joins TRBV5-1 to TRBJ2-3; D is undetermined. CDR1 and CDR2 from the germline V gene are SGHRS and YFSETQ. The CDR3 covers 13 residues. Trimming removed 0 bases from V and 5 bases from J, with 7 bases in between. The CDR3 DNA is TGCGCCAGCAGCTTGGCGACGGGAGATACGCAGTATTTT. Translating it yields CASSLATGDTQYF.

This clonotype was found many times. The V call is TRBV27, the J call TRBJ2-7, with 7 bases aligning to TRBD1. Trimming cost V 4 bases and J 7 bases; bases outside gene matches: 4. There are 12 residues in the CDR3. In germline, CDR1 is MNHEY, CDR2 SMNVEV (reference sequence). The CDR3 region is CASSWAGGEQYF. The DNA for the CDR3 is TGTGCCAGCAGTTGGGCAGGGGGAGAGCAGTACTTC.

In its sample, this clonotype was seen many times. The chain combines TRBV24-1 with TRBJ2-3; TRBD1 agrees at 11 bases. With V trimmed by 1 base and J by 2 bases, 4 bases remained unmatched. Germline CDR1 KGHDR, CDR2 SFDVKD. The CDR3 has 17 amino acids. The CDR3 reads CATSDFIGQGATDTQYF. The CDR3 DNA is TGTGCCACCAGTGATTTTATAGGACAGGGGGCCACAGATACGCAGTATTTT.

This clonotype was observed at least ten times. This chain links TRBV29-1 with TRBJ1-1, with 8 bases that match TRBD1. Germline V gene data show CDR1 as SQVTM and CDR2 as ANQGSEA. The CDR3 contains 13 residues. With V trimmed by 7 bases and J by 2 bases, 6 bases remained unmatched. CDR3 region: CSAGTGLNTEAFF. The CDR3 region has the DNA TGCAGCGCCGGGACAGGTTTAAACACTGAAGCTTTCTTT.

The chain carries TRBV7-6 and TRBJ2-1; the D call may be TRBD1 or TRBD2 (5 bases each). This CDR3 comprises 15 residues. V lost 5 bases and J lost 7, with 18 bases in between. Germline CDR1 is SGHVS and CDR2 is FNYEAQ. As DNA, the CDR3 is TGTGCCAGCAGCCCTACTAGACAGACAAAAAATGAGCAGTTCTTC. It codes for CASSPTRQTKNEQFF. Together with reference TRBV7-6 and TRBJ2-1, the CDR3 gives the full variable domain: GAGVSQSPRYKVTKRGQDVALRCDPISGHVSLYWYRQALGQGPEFLTYFNYEAQQDKSGLPNDRFSAERPEGSISTLTIQRTEQRDSAMYRCASSPTRQTKNEQFFGPGTRLTVL.

This clonotype showed up just a few times. The chain couples TRBV28 to TRBJ2-3; TRBD1 might be the D (5 bases). V dropped 4 bases and J dropped 3 bases, with 8 bases sitting between them. This CDR3 comprises 13 residues. Germline-derived CDR1 and CDR2 are MDHEN and SYDVKM. The CDR3 bases are TGTGCCAGCAGTTCCGACAGTACAGATACGCAGTATTTT. Its protein is CASSSDSTDTQYF.

The chain carries TRBV7-9 and TRBJ2-7; TRBD1 aligns across 9 bases. CDR1 SEHNR and CDR2 FQNEAQ come from the germline V gene (reference sequence). V was pared by 5 bases and J by 6 bases, with 8 bases of the junction left unmatched. The CDR3 is 14 amino acids. The CDR3 here is CASSSGDREAEQYF. The CDR3 nucleotides are TGTGCCAGCAGCAGCGGGGACAGGGAGGCCGAGCAGTACTTC.

In this sample, this clonotype turned up many times. This rearrangement joins TRBV27 to TRBJ1-5; TRBD1 matches at 8 bases. The CDR3 spans 16 residues. The J segment lost 7 bases and the V segment lost 2 bases, leaving 10 bases of the junction unmatched. The V gene's germline CDR1 is MNHEY and CDR2 SMNVEV (reference sequence). The CDR3 region is CASSLVGQGGGQPQHF. The CDR3 DNA is TGTGCCAGCAGTTTAGTCGGACAGGGAGGAGGCCAGCCCCAGCATTTT.

This sequence joins TRBV20-1 and TRBJ2-2, with D possibly matching TRBD1 (6 bases). V lost 0 bases and J 0 bases, leaving 20 bases between the germline ends. Germline values: CDR1 DFQATT, CDR2 SNEGSKA (reference sequence). The CDR3 loop spans 19 amino acids. CDR3 protein: CSARDSARGGDANTGELFF. The CDR3 bases are TGCAGTGCTAGAGATTCGGCGAGAGGGGGAGACGCGAACACCGGGGAGCTGTTTTTT.

In DNA, the CDR3 is TGTGCCAGCAGCTGGCGGGCGGGGGAGTCACGAGATACGCAGTATTTT. Translation gives CASSWRAGESRDTQYF. The chain joins TRBV27 to TRBJ2-3; 7 positions match TRBD2. Looked up from germline, CDR1 is MNHEY and CDR2 is SMNVEV (reference sequence). This CDR3 contains 16 residues. Unmatched junction bases numbered 14, after V lost 6 bases and J lost 5 bases.

The rearrangement joins TRBV2 to TRBJ2-3; 11 bases are a match to TRBD2. Germline CDR1 and CDR2: SNHLY and FYNNEI. The CDR3 extends over 19 amino acids. J was trimmed by 6 bases and V by 6 bases; bases with no gene match: 20. CDR3 loop: CASSRTGAGTSGYGDTQYF. The CDR3 DNA reads TGTGCCAGCAGCCGGACAGGGGCCGGGACTAGCGGTTACGGCGATACGCAGTATTTT.